This T cell receptor beta chain was identified during a study of beta chain features in type 1 diabetes. Background on the study: Researchers looked at 107,917,701 sorted cells across all samples.

V was pared by 4 bases and J by 4 bases, with 3 bases of the junction left unmatched. Germline loops: CDR1 SGHNT, CDR2 YYREEE (reference sequence). The CDR3 loop spans 13 amino acids. Sequencing targeted expressed TCRB transcripts, as all isolated RNA had been reverse transcribed. TCRdb keeps only in-frame clones here, not all; method: immunoSEQ multiplex PCR. In the table there are 35,000 to 50,000 clones, roughly 50% of which are singletons. Post-sort purity exceeded 98% for all sorted populations. This clonotype was obtained from a woman in her thirties in good health. The chain carries TRBV5-4 and TRBJ1-2; 8 bases fit TRBD1. The specimen sequenced was stem cell memory CD4+ T cells from blood. CDR3 nucleotides: TGTGCCAGCAGCGCGGGACAGGCCTATGGCTACACCTTC. As protein: CASSAGQAYGYTF.